The 27 T cell receptor beta chains in this list originate from one sample, sequenced in a study of control samples from healthy donors and cancer patients. TCRdb keeps only in-frame clones here, not all; method: immunoSEQ multiplex PCR. The data show about 140,000 clones, with around nine tenths seen just once and roughly 12% held by the top ten. The sample consisted of blood. The receptors were sampled from a man aged 25-45 years in good health.

The V call is TRBV28, the J call TRBJ1-2; TRBD1 matches at 9 bases. V was clipped by 10 bases and J by 6 bases; unmatched bases: 21. This CDR3 spans 17 amino acids. Germline CDR1 MDHEN, CDR2 SYDVKM. The CDR3 sequence is CAIRGPRDRVFSDGYTF. DNA for the CDR3: TGTGCCATCAGGGGCCCTCGGGACAGGGTTTTTTCGGATGGCTACACCTTC.

This rearrangement joins TRBV27 to TRBJ2-1; D gene uncertain. The CDR3 covers 13 residues. The V end was cut by 3 bases, the J end by 6 bases, with 9 bases between. Germline V gives CDR1 MNHEY, CDR2 SMNVEV (reference sequence). The CDR3 spells CASSFSGVNEQFF. CDR3 nucleotide sequence: TGTGCCAGCAGTTTTTCCGGAGTCAATGAGCAGTTCTTC.

The genes are TRBV12-5 and TRBJ2-3; a possible D gene is TRBD1 (6 bases). Germline V gene lookup returns CDR1 LGHNT and CDR2 FRNRAP. This CDR3 has 12 amino acids. V lost 0 bases, J lost 8 bases, and 6 bases lay in between. The CDR3 DNA reads TGTGCTAGTGGTTTGGTACAGGGTACGCAGTATTTT. As protein: CASGLVQGTQYF.

The chain combines TRBV28 with TRBJ1-2; D gene unclear. The CDR3 is made up of 15 amino acids. V was shortened by 8 bases and J by 0 bases, with 16 bases between the two germline ends. The V gene's germline CDR1 is MDHEN and CDR2 SYDVKM. The CDR3: CASAKLRRPNYGYTF. In DNA form, the CDR3 reads TGTGCCAGCGCTAAACTCAGGCGACCTAACTATGGCTACACCTTC.

CDR3 in DNA: TGTGCCAGCAGTTTCAGGGTCGGATATGGCTACACCTTC. Translated: CASSFRVGYGYTF. V is TRBV27 and J is TRBJ1-2; D perhaps matches TRBD1 (5 bases). The CDR3 spans 13 residues. The germline V gene has CDR1 MNHEY and CDR2 SMNVEV (reference sequence). Trimming took 3 bases from V and 5 from J, leaving 10 bases between them.

The rearrangement joins TRBV6-2 or TRBV6-3 to TRBJ2-1; D is perhaps TRBD2 (6 bases). From germline, CDR1 is MNHEY and CDR2 SVGEGT. V was pared by 4 bases and J by 11 bases, with 12 bases between. This CDR3 is 12 amino acids long. Written as DNA, the CDR3 is TGTGCCAGCAGTTTTTACGGGAGTAAGCAGTTCTTC. Residues: CASSFYGSKQFF.

The rearrangement joins TRBV5-6 to TRBJ2-2; 11 bases are shared with TRBD2. The CDR3 is 16 residues long. V trimming: 3 bases; J trimming: 3 bases; junction bases outside the gene matches: 4. The V gene's germline CDR1 is SGHDT and CDR2 YYEEEE. The CDR3 DNA is TGTGCCAGCAGCTCCTTACTAGCGGGAGACACCGGGGAGCTGTTTTTT. It is translated as CASSSLLAGDTGELFF.

This rearrangement joins TRBV25-1 to TRBJ2-4; the match to TRBD1 covers 7 bases. This CDR3 contains 15 residues. Germline loops: CDR1 MGHDK, CDR2 SYGVNS. J lost 3 bases, V lost 4 bases, and 6 bases had no gene match. CDR3 sequence (DNA): TGTGCCAGCAGTGGAGGGGGCGCGGTCAAAAACATTCAGTACTTC. Amino acids: CASSGGGAVKNIQYF. Drawing the rest from reference TRBV25-1 and TRBJ2-4, the complete variable domain is EADIYQTPRYLVIGTGKKITLECSQTMGHDKMYWYQQDPGMELHLIHYSYGVNSTEKGDLSSESTVSRIRTEHFPLTLESARPSHTSQYLCASSGGGAVKNIQYFGAGTRLSVL.

This sequence joins TRBV5-1 and TRBJ2-3, with D perhaps TRBD1 (5 bases). CDR3 length equals 14 residues. Deletions cut 0 bases from V and 3 bases from J, with 8 bases between. Germline assignment: CDR1 SGHRS and CDR2 YFSETQ. The CDR3 DNA sequence: TGCGCCAGCAGCTTGGGGGGCGCAACAGATACGCAGTATTTT. It encodes CASSLGGATDTQYF.

The rearrangement joins TRBV14 to TRBJ2-1, with 10 bases aligning to TRBD2. V shed 5 bases, J shed 4 bases, and the junction held 8 bases outside the gene matches. The germline gives CDR1 SGHDN, CDR2 FVKESK. This CDR3 spans 16 amino acids. The CDR3 nucleotides are TGTGCCAGCAGCGTTATAGCGGGAGGATTTTACAATGAGCAGTTCTTC. Amino acids: CASSVIAGGFYNEQFF.

The chain's CDR3 is CASSPTQRGLWTDTQYF. The CDR3 region has the DNA TGTGCCAGCAGCCCGACCCAGCGGGGTTTATGGACAGATACGCAGTATTTT. The rearrangement uses TRBV3-1 (or the pseudogene TRBV3-2) and TRBJ2-3, with 7 nucleotides matching TRBD2. Germline V gene data show CDR1 as LGHDT and CDR2 as YNNKEL (reference sequence). The CDR3 length is 17 residues. The V gene end was trimmed by 4 bases and the J gene end by 3 bases; junction bases not matched to a gene: 13.

This clone turned up a few times. This chain connects TRBV7-2 to TRBJ2-1; the D is unclear. V was clipped by 5 bases and J by 3 bases, with 14 bases between them. CDR1 and CDR2 from the germline V gene are SGHTA and FQGNSA. The CDR3 runs 15 residues. The CDR3 spells CASSPGPQNYNEQFF. The DNA of the CDR3 is TGTGCCAGCAGCCCAGGACCACAAAACTACAATGAGCAGTTCTTC.

V is TRBV6-1 and J is TRBJ2-6; either TRBD1 or TRBD2 may supply D (6 bases each). The germline gives CDR1 MNHNS, CDR2 SASEGT. The CDR3 contains 17 residues. V lost 3 bases, J lost 3 bases, and 15 bases lay in between. CDR3: CASSEPPGAVGANVLTF. CDR3 DNA: TGTGCCAGCAGTGAGCCGCCGGGGGCAGTTGGGGCCAACGTCCTGACTTTC.

The chain recombines TRBV6-1 with TRBJ2-1, with 8 bases identical to TRBD2. V lost 2 bases to trimming and J lost 7 bases; unmatched junction nucleotides: 4. Germline V CDR1 and CDR2: MNHNS, SASEGT. The CDR3 contains 14 residues. CDR3 residues: CASSELAGTNEQFF. In DNA form, the CDR3 reads TGTGCCAGCAGTGAATTAGCGGGGACTAATGAGCAGTTCTTC.

This sequence joins TRBV10-2 and TRBJ1-3; 8 nucleotides match TRBD1. The CDR3 is 16 residues long. Germline V gene sequence: CDR1 WSHSY, CDR2 SAAADI. V lost 6 bases and J lost 2; bases outside the gene matches: 9. The CDR3 DNA is TGCGCCAGCAGAGGAGGGCAGGGGGCGGCTGGAAACACCATATATTTT. Translated: CASRGGQGAAGNTIYF.

The chain uses TRBV2 and TRBJ2-3; possible D gene TRBD1, 7 bases. The CDR3 is made up of 14 amino acids. V lost 7 bases and J lost 1, with 12 bases in between. The V gene's germline CDR1 is SNHLY and CDR2 FYNNEI. CDR3 DNA: TGTGCCAGCACCAGGGGGGAGGGCACAGATACGCAGTATTTT. This translates into CASTRGEGTDTQYF.

The chain uses TRBV15 and TRBJ1-6; D unresolved. This CDR3 has 17 residues. V lost 1 base, J lost 0 bases, and 10 bases lay in between. The germline V gene has CDR1 LNHNV and CDR2 YYDKDF (reference sequence). For the CDR3, the DNA is TGTGCCACCAGCAGAGTTGCGGGGAGCTCCTATAATTCACCCCTCCACTTT. Protein product: CATSRVAGSSYNSPLHF.

The V and J genes are TRBV6-5 and TRBJ2-7, with TRBD2 as a possible D gene (5 bases). The V end lost 6 bases, the J end lost 2 bases, and 17 bases lay between the germline ends. This CDR3 spans 15 amino acids. CDR1 is MNHEY, CDR2 SVGAGI, per germline. The CDR3 region is CASRAGGLRPYEQYF. CDR3 DNA sequence: TGTGCCAGCAGGGCGGGCGGGTTAAGGCCCTACGAGCAGTACTTC.

CDR3 sequence reads: CATSRDVTGEQYF. CDR3 nucleotides: TGTGCCACCAGCAGAGATGTTACGGGCGAGCAGTACTTC. The chain links TRBV15 to TRBJ2-7; D is ambiguous. V gave up 0 bases and J gave up 6 bases, with 9 bases separating them. The CDR3 spans 13 residues. Germline V gives CDR1 LNHNV, CDR2 YYDKDF (reference sequence).

The V call is TRBV9, the J call TRBJ2-1; 7 bases fit TRBD2. Germline V CDR1 and CDR2: SGDLS, YYNGEE. J was trimmed by 1 base and V by 1 base; bases with no gene match: 2. CDR3 length: 15 residues. This CDR3 is CASSVSGNSYNEQFF. In DNA form, the CDR3 reads TGTGCCAGCAGCGTAAGCGGGAATTCCTACAATGAGCAGTTCTTC.

The V call is TRBV14, the J call TRBJ2-7, with a tentative D call TRBD2 (5 bases). This CDR3 is 19 amino acids long. The ends were cut back, 1 base at V and 0 bases at J, with 22 bases in the middle. From germline, CDR1 is SGHDN and CDR2 FVKESK. CDR3 sequence (DNA): TGTGCCAGCAGCCAAGTCCCCAAGACGGGGAGCGGCAGCTCCTACGAGCAGTACTTC. It is translated as CASSQVPKTGSGSSYEQYF.

V gene TRBV18 combines with J gene TRBJ2-7; possibly TRBD2 for D (5 bases). The CDR3 length is 14 residues. Germline lookup yields CDR1 KGHSH and CDR2 LQKENI. V was pared by 3 bases and J by 5 bases, with 14 bases between. The DNA for the CDR3 is TGTGCCAGCTCACCCGGGAAGGCAGACCACGAGCAGTACTTC. It encodes CASSPGKADHEQYF.

V gene TRBV10-3 combines with J gene TRBJ1-2, with 7 bases lining up with TRBD1. This CDR3 region has 15 residues. Germline V gene data show CDR1 as ENHRY and CDR2 as SYGVKD. Trimming removed 5 bases from V and 4 bases from J; junction bases left unmatched: 10. Here the CDR3 reads CAISPGTAGSYGYTF. The CDR3 DNA reads TGTGCCATCAGTCCCGGGACAGCTGGCTCCTATGGCTACACCTTC.

The chain is built from TRBV7-2 and TRBJ1-4, with TRBD1 identical over 8 bases. CDR1 and CDR2 (germline): SGHTA, FQGNSA. CDR3 length equals 16 residues. The J segment lost 6 bases and the V segment lost 1 base, leaving 7 bases of the junction unmatched. CDR3 loop: CASSLGGQGGDEKLFF. CDR3 in DNA: TGTGCCAGCAGCTTAGGAGGACAGGGAGGGGATGAAAAACTGTTTTTT.

This clone was counted once. The chain combines TRBV28 with TRBJ1-5, with D unclear. Trimming took off 5 bases at V and 9 bases at J, with 8 bases between the two ends. The V gene's germline CDR1 is MDHEN and CDR2 SYDVKM. There are 11 residues in the CDR3. The CDR3 region is CASSPAGPQHF. In DNA form, the CDR3 reads TGTGCCAGCAGTCCCGCGGGGCCCCAGCATTTT. The full variable domain, with the rest looked up from reference TRBV28 and TRBJ1-5, is DVKVTQSSRYLVKRTGEKVFLECVQDMDHENMFWYRQDPGLGLRLIYFSYDVKMKEKGDIPEGYSVSREKKERFSLILESASTNQTSMYLCASSPAGPQHFGDGTRLSIL.

The chain is built from TRBV2 and TRBJ1-6, with 7 nucleotides matching TRBD1. CDR3 length: 14 residues. Germline CDR1 is SNHLY and CDR2 is FYNNEI. Losses at the gene ends were 11 bases for V and 6 bases for J; bases not matched to a gene: 10. This CDR3 is CASWETGPNSPLHF. CDR3 in DNA: TGTGCCTCGTGGGAGACAGGGCCTAATTCACCCCTCCACTTT.

The chain carries TRBV6-5 and TRBJ1-3; a weak D match, TRBD1 (6 bases). The germline gives CDR1 MNHEY, CDR2 SVGAGI. Trimming cost V 0 bases and J 4 bases, with 13 bases left between them. This CDR3 spans 16 amino acids. The CDR3 here is CASSYSIGGSGNTIYF. CDR3 nucleotide sequence: TGTGCCAGCAGTTACTCGATTGGGGGCTCGGGAAACACCATATATTTT.